These T cell receptor beta chains were read from a single sample in a study of spatial heterogeneity in lung cancer. One entry per CDR3 protein, called by TCRdb with MiXCR from the 5' RACE reads. The data contain about 120,000 distinct CDR3 sequences, about 12% of them singletons. This material consisted of PBMCs, taken at follow-up. The receptors derive from a male donor with early-stage non-small cell lung cancer. Each CDR3 is given without its conserved first and last residue. The size field is filled for only some rows; it gives once, few, many or a size class.

>many|TRBV9|TRBJ1-6
ASSVGGTGTSNSPLH
>many|TRBV12-3/TRBV12-4|TRBJ1-5
ASSMRGHNQPQH
>NA|TRBV12-3/TRBV12-4|TRBJ2-3
ASSSPLRGEFTDTQY
>once|TRBV3-1|TRBJ1-3
ASSLRTGSIFSGNTIY
>many|TRBV25-1|TRBJ1-5
ASRQGNQPQH
>NA|TRBV6-2/TRBV6-3|TRBJ1-2
ASSYIENYGYT
>few|TRBV28|TRBJ2-7
ASIQGGSYEQY
>few|TRBV10-2|TRBJ1-5
ASSYGQVNQPQH
>few|TRBV24-1|TRBJ2-2
ATSDVGFGRNTGELF
>few|TRBV3-1|TRBJ2-5
ASSQPGVAEETQY
>few|TRBV11-3|TRBJ2-7
ASSAVGSVGTYEQY
>few|TRBV6-2/TRBV6-3|TRBJ1-2
ASSPSTAYYGYT
>many|TRBV28|TRBJ2-7
ASTRTTAYYEQY
>few|TRBV5-6|TRBJ2-7
ASSARSGVLYEQY
>few|TRBV6-6|TRBJ2-3
ASSYSDSGQY
>few|TRBV14|TRBJ2-2
ASSPLLAGPYTGELF
>few|TRBV28|TRBJ1-2
ASSPGGQVTYGYT
>once|TRBV5-1|TRBJ2-3
ASSLGGTGGTDTQY
>NA|TRBV6-5|TRBJ2-1
ARALGGRGNEQF
>NA|TRBV7-2|TRBJ1-6
ASSLKLSNSPLH
>few|TRBV20-1|TRBJ1-5
SATKPGNNQPQH
>NA|TRBV28|TRBJ2-4
ASSLRTSGGAKNIQY
>few|TRBV28|TRBJ2-6
ASSTNTPTGANVLT